This T cell receptor (beta chain) was captured by sequencing in a study of beta chain features in type 1 diabetes. Overall study context: The study examined 107,917,701 sorted cells across all samples. Findings of the study overall: Among patients with Type 1 diabetes, TCRB CDR3s were moderately but significantly shorter in every one of the four CD4+ subsets.

Every isolated RNA sample was fully reverse transcribed, so sequencing captured expressed TCRB transcripts. Sequencing used immunoSEQ multiplex PCR; TCRdb keeps in-frame clones, though not all of them. The profile shows about 400,000 clones, roughly 12% of them singletons. A remark on this clone: Its cognate antigen is unknown.

CD45RO/CCR7/CD25/CD127/CD95/CD27 staining was used to isolate CD4+ naive, central memory, regulatory and stem cell-like memory cells by sorting. Specimen: naive CD4+ T cells from blood. The TCR originated in a woman between 18 and 29 years old with type 1 diabetes.

The CDR3 spells CASSLASQGNNSPLHF. DNA for the CDR3: TGTGCCAGCAGCTTAGCGAGTCAGGGTAATAATTCACCCCTCCACTTT. The chain couples TRBV7-2 to TRBJ1-6; TRBD1 is a possible D gene (5 bases). Germline V gene data show CDR1 as SGHTA and CDR2 as FQGNSA. V was clipped by 0 bases and J by 5 bases, with 11 bases between them. The CDR3 consists of 16 residues.